Listed below are T cell receptor beta chains from one sample, sequenced in a study of CXCR3-negative and CXCR3-positive naive CD8 T cells. After re-calling the 5' RACE reads, TCRdb lists one entry per CDR3 protein, DNA absent. This sample lists more than 45,000 distinct CDR3 sequences; its ten largest clones have approximately 0.42%. Sample: naive CXCR3- CD8+ T cells from blood. The receptors here all came from a human donor in good health. Some clones in this sample may be carry-over from other donors' samples. Each CDR3 is given with its conserved first and last residue.

V gene	J gene	CDR3 protein
TRBV29-1	TRBJ2-1	CSARGGLYNEQFF
TRBV29-1	TRBJ2-3	CSVESSGDTDTQYF
TRBV23-1	TRBJ2-7	CASAGDGYEQYF
TRBV9	TRBJ2-5	CANSARPDQETQYF
TRBV28	TRBJ1-4	CASTPPSPTNEKLFF
TRBV29-1	TRBJ1-2	CSVDSGRAAGYTF
TRBV28	TRBJ2-1	CASSLTEDYNEQFF
TRBV11-3	TRBJ2-2	CASSVRGGNTGELFF
TRBV6-2/TRBV6-3	TRBJ1-1	CAVGPDTEAFF
TRBV29-1	TRBJ1-2	CSTPFRDRGVYGYTF
TRBV14	TRBJ1-1	CASSQGVVMNTEAFF
TRBV14	TRBJ2-1	CASGWTGDYNEQFF
TRBV7-9	TRBJ1-4	CASSLRAPHNEKLFF
TRBV7-9	TRBJ2-2	CASSPKDRGHTGELFF
TRBV5-1	TRBJ2-1	CASRADGANEQFF
TRBV29-1	TRBJ2-7	CSVKGTSGASYEQYF
TRBV28	TRBJ2-2	CASSSFKMGNTGELFF
TRBV5-5	TRBJ2-5	CASLGFGTPYQETQYF
TRBV21-1	TRBJ2-1	CASNNGPSGGANEQFF
TRBV6-5	TRBJ2-1	CASSYWTSGNEQFF
TRBV28	TRBJ1-3	CASSLPPGGGFSGNTIYF
TRBV28	TRBJ2-3	CASSLVGTQNTQYF
TRBV7-3	TRBJ2-7	CASSFSSSYEQYF
TRBV2	TRBJ2-5	CASRERLAGGSKQETQYF
TRBV7-3	TRBJ2-4	CVSSLGSVGTKNIQYF
TRBV29-1	TRBJ2-3	CSVLRSTDTQYF
TRBV5-1	TRBJ2-1	CASSLWVGEQFF
TRBV12-3/TRBV12-4	TRBJ2-7	CASSSRLARTYEQYF
TRBV6-2/TRBV6-3	TRBJ2-3	CASSYGRLAGAADTQYF
TRBV29-1	TRBJ1-1	CSVEPERPGTEAFF
TRBV12-3/TRBV12-4	TRBJ2-2	CASSRLAGGYTGELFF